The entry that follows covers one TCR beta chain sequence. Antigen unknown. Only in-frame clones appear in the TCRdb table, and some are missing; sequencing was by immunoSEQ multiplex PCR. The sample records 100,000 to 150,000 clones, about 89% being singletons. The data were obtained in a study of T cell responses to AZD1222 COVID-19 vaccine. General study points: Vaccine-associated CD4 TCRs spanned spike, dominant at 160-218 and 743-854. Seropositive AZD1222 recipients at baseline numbered only five or six. As reported, nearly half of all spike-specific TCRs target variant regions that are unmutated.

Germline V gene sequence: CDR1 SGHRS, CDR2 YFSETQ. CDR3 length: 12 amino acids. V was clipped by 1 base and J by 8 bases, with 7 bases between them. This receptor was taken from an adult in good health. Source: peripheral blood, taken on day 0 of MenACWY control vaccination. This sequence joins TRBV5-1 and TRBJ2-1; D may be TRBD1 or TRBD2 (6 bases each). The CDR3 region is CASSLRGHEQFF. For the CDR3, the DNA is TGCGCCAGCAGCTTGCGGGGGCATGAGCAGTTCTTC.